The present T cell receptor (beta chain) was sequenced within a study of T cell repertoires in cytomegalovirus infection (dated by TCRdb to the late 2010s). Turning to the overall study: Because public TCR beta signatures pointed to carriage of CMV infection together with the matching HLA type, the HLA type of each donor mattered for the analysis.

Beyond this particular receptor, the publication reports: Carriers of CMV infection plus the relevant HLA type were discriminated by the cumulative frequency of public TCR beta family members in the study cohort and in an independent roughly 340-donor cohort. The ex vivo response was dominated by HLA-C-restricted CMV-specific TCR beta clonotypes, and the single most frequent clonotype in two of eight donors was supplied by these HLA-C-restricted clonotypes.

Sequencing relied on an Illumina HiSeq 1500. TCRdb took the public reads, trimmed them with fastp at Q25, ran MiXCR for clone calling and kept in-frame beta chains. Merged by CDR3 protein, the rows form single entries marked with the most common genes and DNA. Within this sample are about 740,000 distinct CDR3 sequences, with 35% to 45% of them counted one time only. The ten largest clones capture more than 2.5% of the sample. Points on this clonotype: There is no known antigen for this receptor. Base qualities are not recorded, but no much larger clone differs from it by a single base.

V lost 1 base and J lost 2 bases; the stretch between them is 8 bases long. CDR1 LNHNV and CDR2 YYDKDF were looked up in the germline V gene (reference sequence). From the cysteine up to the phenylalanine, the CDR3 has a length of 14 residues. Just CDR3 DNA is preserved here, 42 bases in frame from base 1. This TCR was sampled from a human donor in good health (CMV status not recorded). Some clones in this sample may be carry-over from other donors' samples. Sequencing was performed on PBMCs. The chain was built from TRBV15 and TRBJ1-2; D gene: possibly TRBD1, on 5 matching bases. The DNA is TGTGCCACCAGCAGAGGGGACTTGAACTATGGCTACACCTTC. Translated, it gives CATSRGDLNYGYTF.